The 8 T cell receptor beta chains below were found in one sample sequenced in a study of cytomegalovirus exposure and HLA in healthy donors. Sequencing was performed with immunoSEQ multiplex PCR; in TCRdb, only in-frame clones are kept and a portion is missing. The sample lists about 56,000 clones, around 90% occurring once. Sequencing was carried out using PBMCs. The receptors were sampled from a man aged 18 to 35 in good health and CMV-seronegative.

The V gene is TRBV15, the J gene TRBJ2-7; 14 positions agree with TRBD2. The length of the CDR3 is 13 residues. V trimming: 9 bases; J trimming: 3 bases; junction bases outside the gene matches: 1. Germline V gene sequence: CDR1 LNHNV, CDR2 YYDKDF (reference sequence). Here the CDR3 DNA reads TGTGCCACTGGGACTAGCGGGAGCTACGAGCAGTACTTC. The encoded protein is CATGTSGSYEQYF.

The rearrangement joins TRBV6-5 to TRBJ2-3; no firm D call. This CDR3 is 14 amino acids long. Trimming removed 2 bases from V and 2 bases from J, with 8 bases in between. Germline V gene sequence: CDR1 MNHEY, CDR2 SVGAGI. The CDR3 protein is CASSYSLVTDTQYF. CDR3 DNA sequence: TGTGCCAGCAGTTACAGCCTAGTCACAGATACGCAGTATTTT.

This clone was detected a few times. The chain carries TRBV6-4 and TRBJ2-1, with a tentative D call TRBD2 (6 bases). Germline V gene data show CDR1 as MRHNA and CDR2 as SNTAGT. The CDR3 covers 15 residues. V was shortened by 4 bases and J by 1 base, with 11 bases between the two germline ends. This chain's CDR3 is CASSASTSSYNEQFF. The CDR3 coding sequence is TGTGCCAGCAGTGCCTCGACTAGTTCCTACAATGAGCAGTTCTTC.

The V call is TRBV4-2, the J call TRBJ2-2; tentative D call: TRBD2 (5 bases). There are 17 residues in the CDR3. Looked up from germline, CDR1 is LGHNA and CDR2 is YNFKEQ. V was cut by 1 base and J by 2 bases, with 14 bases left in between. The CDR3 DNA reads TGTGCCAGCAGCCAAGGGACCGGACTGTTCAACACCGGGGAGCTGTTTTTT. Its protein is CASSQGTGLFNTGELFF.

V is TRBV7-9 and J is TRBJ2-2; tentatively, D is TRBD1 (6 bases). The V end was cut by 5 bases, the J end by 7 bases, with 11 bases between. This CDR3 is built from 13 residues. The germline CDR1 and CDR2 sequences are SEHNR and FQNEAQ (reference sequence). In DNA, the CDR3 is TGTGCCAGCAGCCGGACAGATATCGGGGAGCTGTTTTTT. Its protein product is CASSRTDIGELFF.

The chain couples TRBV7-2 to TRBJ2-7; 8 bases are a match to TRBD2. J gave up 0 bases and V 5 bases, and 6 bases lay outside the gene matches. Looked up from germline, CDR1 is SGHTA and CDR2 is FQGNSA. The CDR3 is 15 amino acids. As DNA, the CDR3 is TGTGCCAGCAGCCTCGAGCGGGGGAGCTCCTACGAGCAGTACTTC. Translating gives CASSLERGSSYEQYF. Filled out from reference TRBV7-2 and TRBJ2-7, the complete variable domain reads GAGVSQSPSNKVTEKGKDVELRCDPISGHTALYWYRQSLGQGLEFLIYFQGNSAPDKSGLPSDRFSAERTGGSVSTLTIQRTQQEDSAVYLCASSLERGSSYEQYFGPGTRLTVT.

The chain links TRBV9 to TRBJ1-1, with 8 bases lining up with TRBD1. This CDR3 region has 14 residues. The germline gives CDR1 SGDLS, CDR2 YYNGEE. The V gene end was trimmed by 6 bases and the J gene end by 4 bases; junction bases not matched to a gene: 8. In nucleotides, the CDR3 is TGTGCCAGCATGCAGGGGGCGGTTGGCACTGAAGCTTTCTTT. It is translated as CASMQGAVGTEAFF.

V gene TRBV18 combines with J gene TRBJ1-4; D gene unclear. CDR1 KGHSH and CDR2 LQKENI come from the germline V gene. The CDR3 spans 14 residues. V gave up 3 bases and J gave up 3 bases, with 8 bases separating them. CDR3 sequence (DNA): TGTGCCAGCTCACCCGGCGGTGCTAATGAAAAACTGTTTTTT. Protein sequence: CASSPGGANEKLFF.